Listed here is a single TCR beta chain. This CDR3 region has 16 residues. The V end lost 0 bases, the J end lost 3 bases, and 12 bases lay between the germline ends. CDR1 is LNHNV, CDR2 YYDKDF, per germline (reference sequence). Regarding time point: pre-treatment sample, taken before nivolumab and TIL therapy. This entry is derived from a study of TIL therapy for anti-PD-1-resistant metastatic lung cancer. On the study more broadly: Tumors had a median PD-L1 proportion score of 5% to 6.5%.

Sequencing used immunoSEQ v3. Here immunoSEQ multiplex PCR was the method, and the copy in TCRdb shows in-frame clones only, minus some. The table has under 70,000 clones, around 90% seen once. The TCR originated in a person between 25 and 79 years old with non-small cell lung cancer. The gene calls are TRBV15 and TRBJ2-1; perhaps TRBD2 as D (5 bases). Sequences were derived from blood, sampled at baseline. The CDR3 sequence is CATSREVGAVYNEQFF. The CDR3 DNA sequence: TGTGCCACCAGCAGAGAGGTCGGAGCGGTCTACAATGAGCAGTTCTTC.